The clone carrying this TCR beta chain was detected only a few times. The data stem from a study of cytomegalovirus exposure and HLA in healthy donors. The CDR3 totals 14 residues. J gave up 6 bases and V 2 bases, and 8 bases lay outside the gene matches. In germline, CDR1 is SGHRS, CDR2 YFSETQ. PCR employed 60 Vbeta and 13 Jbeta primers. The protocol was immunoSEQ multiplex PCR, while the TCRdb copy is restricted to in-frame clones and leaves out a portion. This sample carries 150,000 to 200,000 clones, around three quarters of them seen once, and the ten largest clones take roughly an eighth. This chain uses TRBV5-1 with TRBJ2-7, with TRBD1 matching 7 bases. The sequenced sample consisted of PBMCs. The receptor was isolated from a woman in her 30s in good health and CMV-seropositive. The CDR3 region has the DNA TGCGCCAGCAGCTTCCGGGACAGTAAAGCCGAGCAGTACTTC. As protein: CASSFRDSKAEQYF.